One T cell receptor beta chain is described in this entry. The data stem from a study of cytomegalovirus exposure and HLA in healthy donors. With 60 Vbeta and 13 Jbeta primers, the PCR was carried out. Measured with immunoSEQ multiplex PCR; TCRdb has only the in-frame clones, and not every one. The table lists some 140,000 clones, around 81% of them singletons. V lost 3 bases to trimming and J lost 4 bases; unmatched junction nucleotides: 18. CDR1 is SGHVS, CDR2 FNYEAQ, per germline. CDR3 size: 21 residues. The rearrangement uses TRBV7-6 and TRBJ2-1; TRBD2 aligns across 13 bases. The source of this sequence is a woman in her thirties or forties in good health and CMV-seropositive. The sequenced material came from PBMCs. CDR3 loop: CASSLEDSTSGRITMYNEQFF. The CDR3, as DNA: TGTGCCAGCAGCTTGGAAGATTCGACTAGCGGGAGGATCACCATGTACAATGAGCAGTTCTTC.